This paragraph covers one TCR beta chain sequence. Its antigen is unidentified. The PCR made use of 60 Vbeta and 13 Jbeta primers. In the study's own analysis: Unique TCR beta chains totaled roughly 80 million in a later count, with approximately 10 million of them shared. Sequencing used immunoSEQ multiplex PCR; TCRdb keeps in-frame clones, though not all of them. V, J and clone size derive from that table, while D and trimming were established from the DNA sequence. This sample has approximately 69,000 clones, with over 50% found just once. This sample is part of a study of cytomegalovirus exposure and HLA in healthy donors. Overall study findings and caveats: Presence/absence analyses supposed approximately even sequencing depth among donors. Specificity for CMV antigens was confirmed in vitro for three of the CMV-associated chains. A later analysis reported that several of the most significant clusters appeared to be linked to common viral pathogens, among them Epstein-Barr virus.

This TCR came from a man aged 40-55 years in good health and CMV-seropositive. The sample was PBMCs.

The CDR3 DNA reads TGTGCCAGTAGTATAAACCAGATGAACACTGAAGCTTTCTTT. Translated: CASSINQMNTEAFF. The J gene is TRBJ1-1, the V gene TRBV19; no clear D. There are 14 residues in the CDR3. Germline lookup yields CDR1 LNHDA and CDR2 SQIVND (reference sequence). The V end was cut by 2 bases, the J end by 0 bases, with 7 bases between.